The 2 T cell receptor beta chains presented below share a single source sample, sequenced in a study of shared clonotypes between healthy human individuals. Measured with immunoSEQ multiplex PCR; TCRdb has only the in-frame clones, and not every one. The sample records more than 2 million clones, about 95% being singletons. Naive CD8 cells comprised CD45RO-negative, CCR7-positively selected cells, excluding terminally differentiated effector memory CD45RA+ cells. The sequenced material came from naive CD8+ T cells sorted from blood. Every receptor here comes from a man between 18 and 29 years old in good health.

This clone was observed a single time. The chain is built from TRBV4-2 and TRBJ2-3, with TRBD2 as a possible D gene (5 bases). Germline loops: CDR1 LGHNA, CDR2 YNFKEQ. V lost 3 bases and J lost 0, with 13 bases in between. CDR3 length equals 16 residues. CDR3 DNA: TGTGCCAGCAGCCACCCTGGACTGGGTAGCACAGATACGCAGTATTTT. Encoded protein: CASSHPGLGSTDTQYF.

This chain uses TRBV9 with TRBJ2-7; 15 bases agree with TRBD2. Germline CDR1 is SGDLS and CDR2 is YYNGEE. This CDR3 is built from 16 residues. V gave up 4 bases and J gave up 5 bases; unmatched junction bases: 7. The CDR3 sequence is CASSPGTSGGIHEQYF. The CDR3 coding sequence is TGTGCCAGCAGCCCCGGGACTAGCGGGGGGATCCACGAGCAGTACTTC.